The TCR beta chain described here comes from a study of cytomegalovirus exposure and HLA in healthy donors. Study conclusions and caveats: Sequencing likely generated an artifact that appeared as a cluster of highly shared sequence variants. In vitro assays verified that three CMV-associated chains recognized CMV antigens specifically.

A word on this clone: Antigen unknown.

Use of 60 Vbeta and 13 Jbeta primers characterized the PCR. Authors' processing steps: A follow-up analysis tallied around 80 million unique TCR beta chains, 8.5 million to 14 million shared. This table comes from immunoSEQ multiplex PCR, and its TCRdb copy is limited to in-frame clones, with some not included. That table supplies the V and J calls and clone size; D and trimming were determined from the DNA. The sample carries 150,000 to 200,000 clones, approximately 83% recorded once. This cohort consisted of healthy bone marrow donors. This sequence was found in a man younger than 35 in good health and CMV-seropositive. Sequencing used PBMCs.

DNA of the CDR3: TGTGCCTGGATACCCGGAGGCGGCTCTGAAGCTTTCTTT. Amino acids: CAWIPGGGSEAFF. This chain links TRBV30 with TRBJ1-1; no clear D. V lost 4 bases, J lost 6 bases, and 15 bases lay in between. This CDR3 has 13 amino acids. Germline lookup yields CDR1 GTSNPN and CDR2 SVGIG (reference sequence). Complete variable domain (other parts from reference TRBV30 and TRBJ1-1): SQTIHQWPATLVQPVGSPLSLECTVEGTSNPNLYWYRQAAGRGLQLLFYSVGIGQISSEVPQNLSASRPQDRQFILSSKKLLLSDSGFYLCAWIPGGGSEAFFGQGTRLTVV.